These 8 T cell receptor beta chains originate from one sample sequenced in a study of blood T cell repertoires in COVID-19. Method: immunoSEQ multiplex PCR; TCRdb's copy keeps in-frame clones and lacks some. This table has over 60,000 clones, 85% to 90% appearing once. Specimen: peripheral blood. These receptors were taken from a man aged 80 or over with acute or convalescent COVID-19.

Only one count was recorded for this clone. J is TRBJ1-4 and V is TRBV3-1 (or the pseudogene TRBV3-2); D uncertain. CDR1 and CDR2 from the germline V gene are LGHDT and YNNKEL (reference sequence). V was clipped by 3 bases and J by 5 bases, with 10 bases between them. This CDR3 region has 14 residues. The CDR3 here is CASSHTEQNEKLFF. Here the CDR3 DNA reads TGTGCCAGCAGCCACACAGAGCAAAATGAAAAACTGTTTTTT.

CDR3 coding DNA: TGTGCCAGCAGATACCTAGCGGGGGCGAACACCGGGGAGCTGTTTTTT. Amino acids: CASRYLAGANTGELFF. The chain is built from TRBV11-2 and TRBJ2-2, with 10 nucleotides matching TRBD2. The CDR3 is made up of 16 amino acids. Germline CDR1 reads SGHAT; CDR2 reads FQNNGV. The ends lost 6 bases at V and 0 bases at J; junction bases unmatched: 4.

The chain has TRBV7-3 and TRBJ2-5, with D hard to call. Looked up from germline, CDR1 is SGHTA and CDR2 is FQGTGA. This CDR3 comprises 13 residues. Trimming removed 2 bases at V and 5 bases at J, with 9 bases between. As DNA, the CDR3 is TGTGCCAGCAGCTTAGCCCCCGGGGAGACCCAGTACTTC. Its protein product is CASSLAPGETQYF.

This clone showed up just a few times. The chain couples TRBV5-5 to TRBJ2-7, with D hard to call. Trimming shortened V by 0 bases and J by 1 base, and 14 bases separated the two germline ends. The CDR3 is made up of 16 amino acids. Germline assignment: CDR1 SGHKS and CDR2 YYEKEE (reference sequence). CDR3 sequence: CASSLDVSGFSYEQYF. Written as DNA, the CDR3 is TGTGCCAGCAGCTTGGACGTGTCAGGATTTTCCTACGAGCAGTACTTC.

This chain links TRBV4-2 with TRBJ2-5, with TRBD2 matching 13 bases. V lost 6 bases to trimming and J lost 2 bases; unmatched junction nucleotides: 6. This CDR3 is built from 16 residues. Germline-derived CDR1 and CDR2 are LGHNA and YNFKEQ. CDR3 loop: CASSFGLAGVQETQYF. The CDR3 bases are TGTGCCAGCAGTTTCGGACTAGCGGGGGTTCAAGAGACCCAGTACTTC.

The V gene is TRBV6-5, the J gene TRBJ1-1, with a weak D call TRBD1 (6 bases). CDR3 size: 16 residues. V was trimmed by 2 bases and J by 5 bases, leaving 18 bases between them. Germline assignment: CDR1 MNHEY and CDR2 SVGAGI. The CDR3 sequence: CASSYSRGSIGTEAFF. CDR3 nucleotides: TGTGCCAGCAGTTACAGCAGGGGAAGTATCGGGACTGAAGCTTTCTTT.

This clone was detected once. The rearrangement uses TRBV7-9 and TRBJ1-6; TRBD1 matches at 9 bases. Germline V gene sequence: CDR1 SEHNR, CDR2 FQNEAQ (reference sequence). The trim removed 4 bases at V and 7 bases at J, leaving 2 bases unmatched. The CDR3 extends over 14 amino acids. The chain's CDR3 is CASSSGQGNSPLHF. Here the CDR3 DNA reads TGTGCCAGCAGCTCTGGACAGGGGAATTCACCCCTCCACTTT. Drawing the rest from reference TRBV7-9 and TRBJ1-6, the complete variable domain is DTGVSQNPRHKITKRGQNVTFRCDPISEHNRLYWYRQTLGQGPEFLTYFQNEAQLEKSRLLSDRFSAERPKGSFSTLEIQRTEQGDSAMYLCASSSGQGNSPLHFGNGTRLTVT.

The CDR3 loop is CASSIGLLAGVQETQYF. The CDR3 nucleotides read TGTGCCAGTAGTATAGGCCTACTAGCGGGTGTACAAGAGACCCAGTACTTC. This chain connects TRBV19 to TRBJ2-5, with TRBD2 matching over 9 bases. Germline V CDR1 and CDR2: LNHDA, SQIVND (reference sequence). J was trimmed by 2 bases and V by 1 base; bases with no gene match: 8. This CDR3 has 17 amino acids.